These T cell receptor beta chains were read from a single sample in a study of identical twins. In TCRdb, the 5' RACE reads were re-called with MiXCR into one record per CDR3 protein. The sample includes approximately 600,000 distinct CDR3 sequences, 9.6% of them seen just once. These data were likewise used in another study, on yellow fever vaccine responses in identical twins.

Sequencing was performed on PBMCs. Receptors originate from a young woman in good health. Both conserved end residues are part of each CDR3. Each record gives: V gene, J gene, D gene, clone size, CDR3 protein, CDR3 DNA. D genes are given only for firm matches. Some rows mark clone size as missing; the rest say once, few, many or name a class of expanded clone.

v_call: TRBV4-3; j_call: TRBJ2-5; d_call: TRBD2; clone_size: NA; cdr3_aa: CASSLRLAGVGETQYF; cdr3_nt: TGCGCCAGCAGCTTACGACTAGCGGGAGTCGGGGAGACCCAGTACTTC
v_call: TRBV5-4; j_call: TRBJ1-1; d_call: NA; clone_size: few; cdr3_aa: CASSLGRAGNTEAFF; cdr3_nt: TGTGCCAGCAGCCTCGGGCGGGCGGGTAACACTGAAGCTTTCTTT
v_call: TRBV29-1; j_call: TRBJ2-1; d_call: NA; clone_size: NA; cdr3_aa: CSTYSAAGRDYYNEQFF; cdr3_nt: TGCAGCACCTACTCGGCGGCGGGCCGAGATTACTACAATGAGCAGTTCTTC
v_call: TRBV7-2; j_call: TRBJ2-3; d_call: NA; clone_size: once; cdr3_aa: CASSTAPLTSTDTQYF; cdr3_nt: TGTGCCAGCAGCACAGCCCCTCTGACTAGTACAGATACGCAGTATTTT
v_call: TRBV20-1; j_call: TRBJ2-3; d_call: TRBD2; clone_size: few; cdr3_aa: CSAKLAGGTDTQYF; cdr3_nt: TGCAGTGCAAAACTAGCGGGGGGCACAGATACGCAGTATTTT
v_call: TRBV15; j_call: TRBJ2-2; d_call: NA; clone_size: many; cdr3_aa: CATSAKKELFF; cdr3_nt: TGTGCCACCAGCGCGAAAAAGGAGCTGTTTTTT
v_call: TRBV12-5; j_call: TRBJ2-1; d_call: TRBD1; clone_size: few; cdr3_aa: CASGTGQDYNEQFF; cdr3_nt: TGTGCTAGTGGAACGGGACAGGACTACAATGAGCAGTTCTTC
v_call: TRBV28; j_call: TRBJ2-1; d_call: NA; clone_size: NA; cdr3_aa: CASSAGDNNEQFF; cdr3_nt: TGTGCCAGCAGCGCGGGGGACAACAATGAGCAGTTCTTC
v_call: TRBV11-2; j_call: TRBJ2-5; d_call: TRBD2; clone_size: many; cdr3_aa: CASSLFRGGPRETQYF; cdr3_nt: TGTGCCAGCAGCTTATTTCGGGGGGGGCCCCGGGAGACCCAGTACTTC
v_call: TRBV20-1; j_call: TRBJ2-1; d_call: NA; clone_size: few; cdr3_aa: CSARGTPGLAGSYNEQFF; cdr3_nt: TGCAGTGCTAGGGGCACCCCAGGTCTTGCGGGCTCCTACAATGAGCAGTTCTTC
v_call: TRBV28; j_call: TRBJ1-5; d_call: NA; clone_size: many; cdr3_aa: CASSQYRGGNQPQHF; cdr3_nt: TGTGCCAGCAGCCAATATCGAGGAGGCAATCAGCCCCAGCATTTT
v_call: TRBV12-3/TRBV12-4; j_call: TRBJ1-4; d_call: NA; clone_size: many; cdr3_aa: CASSLQDTAW; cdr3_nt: TGTGCCAGCAGTTTACAGGACACGGCCTGG
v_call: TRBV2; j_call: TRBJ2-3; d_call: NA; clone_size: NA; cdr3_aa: CASSEGSVADTQYF; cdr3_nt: TGTGCCAGCAGTGAAGGGTCAGTAGCAGATACGCAGTATTTT
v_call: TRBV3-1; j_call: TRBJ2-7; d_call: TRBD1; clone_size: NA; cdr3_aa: CASSQGWDSVYEQYF; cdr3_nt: TGTGCCAGCAGCCAAGGCTGGGACAGTGTCTACGAGCAGTACTTC
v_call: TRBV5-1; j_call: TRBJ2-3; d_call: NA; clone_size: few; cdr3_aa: CASSPQPGPTPDTQYF; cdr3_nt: TGCGCCAGCAGCCCCCAACCGGGACCCACCCCAGATACGCAGTATTTT
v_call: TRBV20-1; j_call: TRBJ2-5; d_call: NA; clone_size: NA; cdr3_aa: CSARDVARGRETQYF; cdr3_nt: TGCAGTGCTAGAGATGTCGCGCGTGGGCGAGAGACCCAGTACTTC
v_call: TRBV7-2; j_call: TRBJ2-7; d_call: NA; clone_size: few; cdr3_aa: CASSSGRTGRGYF; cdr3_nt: TGTGCCAGCAGCTCAGGACGGACGGGGAGAGGGTACTTC
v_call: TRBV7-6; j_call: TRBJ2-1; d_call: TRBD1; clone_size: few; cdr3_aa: CASSYGQGAEQFF; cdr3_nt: TGTGCCAGCAGCTACGGACAGGGAGCTGAGCAGTTCTTC
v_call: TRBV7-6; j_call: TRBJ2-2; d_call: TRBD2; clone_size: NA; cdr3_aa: CASGLAGEKKTGELFF; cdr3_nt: TGTGCCAGCGGGCTAGCGGGAGAAAAGAAGACCGGGGAGCTGTTTTTT
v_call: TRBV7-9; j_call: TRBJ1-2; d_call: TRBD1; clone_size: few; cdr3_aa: CASSLAADPGQGGYTF; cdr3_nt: TGTGCCAGCAGCTTAGCCGCCGACCCGGGACAGGGAGGCTACACCTTC
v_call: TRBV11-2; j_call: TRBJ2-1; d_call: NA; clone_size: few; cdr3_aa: CASSLGGRLDEQFF; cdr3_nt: TGTGCCAGCAGCTTAGGTGGGCGTCTCGATGAGCAGTTCTTC
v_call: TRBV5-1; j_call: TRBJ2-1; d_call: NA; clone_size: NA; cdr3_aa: CASSLVPGQASNEQFF; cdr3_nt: TGCGCCAGCAGCTTGGTTCCGGGGCAGGCGTCGAATGAGCAGTTCTTC
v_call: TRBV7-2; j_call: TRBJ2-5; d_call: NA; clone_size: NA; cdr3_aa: CASSPSGGTQETQYF; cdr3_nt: TGTGCCAGCAGCCCGTCTGGAGGGACCCAAGAGACCCAGTACTTC
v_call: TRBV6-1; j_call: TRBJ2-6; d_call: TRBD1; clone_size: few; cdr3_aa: CASSIGQGVPTGANVLTF; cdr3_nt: TGTGCCAGCAGTATTGGACAGGGGGTCCCCACTGGGGCCAACGTCCTGACTTTC
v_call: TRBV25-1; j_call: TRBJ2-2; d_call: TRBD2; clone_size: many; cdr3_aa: CASSGAGESTGELFF; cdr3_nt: TGTGCCAGCAGTGGTGCGGGAGAAAGCACCGGGGAGCTGTTTTTT
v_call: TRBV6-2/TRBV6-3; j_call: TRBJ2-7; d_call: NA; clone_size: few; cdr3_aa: CASSYRDSSYF; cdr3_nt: TGTGCCAGCAGTTACAGGGACTCCTCGTACTTC
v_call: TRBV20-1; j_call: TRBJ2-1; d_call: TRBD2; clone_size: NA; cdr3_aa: CSAREIAGLHNEQFF; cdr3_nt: TGCAGTGCTAGAGAAATAGCGGGGTTACACAATGAGCAGTTCTTC
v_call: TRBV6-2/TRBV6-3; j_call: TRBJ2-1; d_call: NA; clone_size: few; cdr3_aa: CASSYYPKGDEQFF; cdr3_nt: TGTGCCAGCAGTTACTACCCGAAGGGGGACGAGCAGTTCTTC